The 12 T cell receptor beta chains presented below share a single source sample, sequenced in a study of radiotherapy plus CTLA-4 blockade in lung cancer. Measured with immunoSEQ multiplex PCR; TCRdb has only the in-frame clones, and not every one. The sample holds roughly 100,000 clones, approximately 85% seen once. The sample was peripheral blood, taken from a patient treated with radiotherapy plus ipilimumab. These receptors originate from a human donor with non-small cell lung cancer who had a partial response to radiotherapy plus ipilimumab.

This clone was counted only a few times. The genes are TRBV11-3 and TRBJ1-1; TRBD1 is a possible D gene (6 bases). Germline CDR1 SGHNT, CDR2 YENEEA. V lost 8 bases to trimming and J lost 1 base, with 11 bases between them. The CDR3 totals 13 residues. This CDR3 is CASGGRANTEAFF. The CDR3 bases are TGTGCCAGCGGGGGCAGGGCGAACACTGAAGCTTTCTTT.

This sequence joins TRBV28 and TRBJ2-7; TRBD2 matches 7 bases. Trimming took 2 bases from V and 4 from J; bases not matched to a gene: 2. Germline V gene data show CDR1 as MDHEN and CDR2 as SYDVKM. CDR3 length: 13 residues. The CDR3 region has the DNA TGTGCCAGCAGTTTAGCGGGAGTATACGAGCAGTACTTC. This encodes CASSLAGVYEQYF.

This clone has more than one count but fewer than ten. The junction and the germline gene differ at one end; a read error may be behind it. The V and J genes are TRBV4-2 and TRBJ2-3, with D perhaps TRBD1 (6 bases). Germline CDR1 LGHNA, CDR2 YNFKEQ. The CDR3 runs to 14 residues. The CDR3 DNA reads TGTGCAAGCAGAGGGGGTGGCGGCACAGATACGCAGTATTTT. Translated, it gives CASRGGGGTDTQYF.

A remark on this clone: Relative to the germline gene, one junction end is altered; a read error may explain this. The chain couples TRBV30 to TRBJ1-2; 7 bases agree with TRBD1. The V gene's germline CDR1 is GTSNPN and CDR2 SVGIG (reference sequence). The CDR3 contains 8 residues. CDR3 DNA: TGTGCCTTACAGGGGCCCTACTTC. Its protein is CALQGPYF.

The chain employs TRBV30 and TRBJ1-5; TRBD1 matches at 7 bases. Germline V CDR1 and CDR2: GTSNPN, SVGIG (reference sequence). V dropped 0 bases and J dropped 5; count of bases not matched to a gene: 10. This CDR3 spans 16 amino acids. This CDR3 reads CAWSVPHRGWHQPQHF. The CDR3 DNA reads as TGTGCCTGGAGTGTACCCCACAGGGGATGGCATCAGCCCCAGCATTTT.

The chain links TRBV14 to TRBJ2-3, with TRBD2 identical over 14 bases. Unmatched junction bases numbered 7, after V lost 6 bases and J lost 2 bases. Looked up from germline, CDR1 is SGHDN and CDR2 is FVKESK. The CDR3 length is 17 residues. CDR3 amino acids: CASRRTSGRTYTDTQYF. The CDR3 DNA is TGTGCCAGCAGGCGGACTAGCGGGAGGACCTACACAGATACGCAGTATTTT.

The J gene is TRBJ2-1, the V gene TRBV9, with TRBD2 as a possible D gene (7 bases). V was clipped by 4 bases and J by 7 bases, with 18 bases between them. The CDR3 has 15 residues. Germline V gene sequence: CDR1 SGDLS, CDR2 YYNGEE. The DNA of the CDR3 is TGTGCCAGCAGCCCTCTCGTGGGGAGGGGGAATGAGCAGTTCTTC. As protein: CASSPLVGRGNEQFF.

This clone appeared a single time. The chain couples TRBV28 to TRBJ2-3; no clear D gene. The CDR3 extends over 13 amino acids. Germline V CDR1 and CDR2: MDHEN, SYDVKM. V lost 9 bases, J lost 2 bases, and 12 bases lay in between. This CDR3 is CASRLSHTDTQYF. The CDR3 DNA sequence: TGTGCCAGTCGACTTTCCCACACAGATACGCAGTATTTT.

This clone was counted ten times or more. This chain joins TRBV18 and TRBJ1-3; D perhaps matches TRBD1 (6 bases). V was cut by 3 bases and J by 0 bases, with 12 bases left in between. The germline V gene has CDR1 KGHSH and CDR2 LQKENI. The CDR3 runs to 16 residues. This CDR3 reads CASSPTGSASGNTIYF. CDR3 sequence (DNA): TGTGCCAGCTCACCTACAGGGTCCGCCTCTGGAAACACCATATATTTT.

The V and J genes are TRBV5-1 and TRBJ1-1; tentatively, D is TRBD1 (6 bases). Trimming removed 1 base at V and 4 bases at J, with 11 bases between. CDR1 SGHRS and CDR2 YFSETQ come from the germline V gene. The CDR3 length is 14 residues. The CDR3 sequence is CASSLSSGVTEAFF. In DNA, the CDR3 is TGCGCCAGCAGCTTGTCCTCAGGGGTCACTGAAGCTTTCTTT.

The chain couples TRBV7-3 to TRBJ1-3; 8 bases match TRBD1. Germline CDR1 is SGHTA and CDR2 is FQGTGA. J lost 2 bases, V lost 5 bases, and 8 bases had no gene match. This CDR3 is built from 16 residues. CDR3 in amino acids: CASSQSTGGAGNTIYF. The CDR3 DNA sequence: TGTGCCAGCAGCCAAAGTACAGGGGGAGCTGGAAACACCATATATTTT.

This chain links TRBV11-3 with TRBJ2-5; D perhaps matches TRBD1 (6 bases). CDR1 SGHNT and CDR2 YENEEA come from the germline V gene. The CDR3 totals 16 residues. The V end was cut by 3 bases, the J end by 4 bases, with 18 bases between. This CDR3 reads CASSLGERGSGETQYF. Here the CDR3 DNA reads TGTGCCAGCAGCTTGGGGGAGAGGGGGAGCGGAGAGACCCAGTACTTC.